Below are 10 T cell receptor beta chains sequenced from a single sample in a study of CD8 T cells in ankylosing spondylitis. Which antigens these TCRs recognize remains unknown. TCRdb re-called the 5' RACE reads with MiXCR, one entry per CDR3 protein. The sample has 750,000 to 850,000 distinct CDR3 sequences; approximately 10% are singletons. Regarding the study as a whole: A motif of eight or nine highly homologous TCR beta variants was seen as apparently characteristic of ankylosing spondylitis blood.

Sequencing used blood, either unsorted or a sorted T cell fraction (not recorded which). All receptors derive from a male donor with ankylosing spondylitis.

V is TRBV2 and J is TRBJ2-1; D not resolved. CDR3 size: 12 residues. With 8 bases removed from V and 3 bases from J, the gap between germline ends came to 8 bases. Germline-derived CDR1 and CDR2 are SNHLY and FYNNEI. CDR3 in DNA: TGTGCCAGCCGCTCTTACTACAATGAGCAGTTCTTC. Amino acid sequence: CASRSYYNEQFF.

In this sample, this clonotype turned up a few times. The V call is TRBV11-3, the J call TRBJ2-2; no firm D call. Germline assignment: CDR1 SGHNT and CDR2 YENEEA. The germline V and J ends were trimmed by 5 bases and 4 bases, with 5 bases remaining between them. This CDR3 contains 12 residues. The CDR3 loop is CASSHLTGELFF. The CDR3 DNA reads TGTGCCAGCAGCCACCTCACCGGGGAGCTGTTTTTT.

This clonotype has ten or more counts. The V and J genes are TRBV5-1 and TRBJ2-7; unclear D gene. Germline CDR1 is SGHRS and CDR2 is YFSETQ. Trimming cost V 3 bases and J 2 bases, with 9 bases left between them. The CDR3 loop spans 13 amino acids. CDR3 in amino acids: CASSSGPPYEQYF. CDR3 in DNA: TGCGCCAGCAGCTCGGGCCCTCCCTACGAGCAGTACTTC.

CDR3 in amino acids: CASSQRPRGLADNEQFF. Here the CDR3 DNA reads TGTGCCAGCAGCCAACGTCCCAGGGGCCTAGCGGACAATGAGCAGTTCTTC. The chain employs TRBV7-2 and TRBJ2-1; TRBD2 might be the D (7 bases). This CDR3 is 17 amino acids long. With 5 bases removed from V and 5 bases from J, the gap between germline ends came to 22 bases. Germline-derived CDR1 and CDR2 are SGHTA and FQGNSA.

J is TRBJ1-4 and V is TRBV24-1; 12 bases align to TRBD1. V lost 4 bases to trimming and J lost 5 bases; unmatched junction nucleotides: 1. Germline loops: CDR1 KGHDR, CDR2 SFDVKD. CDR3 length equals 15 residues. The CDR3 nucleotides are TGTGCCACCAGTGAGGGACAGGGGGCGAATGAAAAACTGTTTTTT. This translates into CATSEGQGANEKLFF.

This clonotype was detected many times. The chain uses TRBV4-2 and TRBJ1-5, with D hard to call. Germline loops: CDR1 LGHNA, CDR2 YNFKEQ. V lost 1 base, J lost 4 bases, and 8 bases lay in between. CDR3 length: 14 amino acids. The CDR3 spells CASSQGGRNQPQHF. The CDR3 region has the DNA TGTGCCAGCAGCCAAGGAGGGAGGAATCAGCCCCAGCATTTT.

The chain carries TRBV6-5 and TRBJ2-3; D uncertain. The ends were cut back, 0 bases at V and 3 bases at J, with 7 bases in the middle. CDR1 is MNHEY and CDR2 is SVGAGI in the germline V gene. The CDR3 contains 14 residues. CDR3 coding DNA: TGTGCCAGCAGTTACTCTGGCGTTACAGATACGCAGTATTTT. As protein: CASSYSGVTDTQYF.

CDR3 in DNA: TGTGCCAGCAGTCCGATAGAAACCCGGTTATCAAAGACCCAGTACTTC. Residues: CASSPIETRLSKTQYF. The chain uses TRBV6-1 and TRBJ2-5; D unresolved. V was trimmed by 5 bases and J by 6 bases, leaving 22 bases between them. CDR1 is MNHNS, CDR2 SASEGT, per germline. The CDR3 length is 16 residues.

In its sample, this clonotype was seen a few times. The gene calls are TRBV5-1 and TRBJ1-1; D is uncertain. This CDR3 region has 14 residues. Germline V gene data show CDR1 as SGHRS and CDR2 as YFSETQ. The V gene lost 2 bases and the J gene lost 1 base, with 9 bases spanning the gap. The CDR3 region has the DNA TGCGCCAGCAGCTTTTCTAGTCAGAACACTGAAGCTTTCTTT. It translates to CASSFSSQNTEAFF.

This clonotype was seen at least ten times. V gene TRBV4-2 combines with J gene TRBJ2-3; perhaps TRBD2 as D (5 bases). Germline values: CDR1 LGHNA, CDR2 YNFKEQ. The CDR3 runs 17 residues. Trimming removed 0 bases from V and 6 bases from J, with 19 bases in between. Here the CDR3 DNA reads TGTGCCAGCAGCCAAGATCTCGTAGTTGCGGGCTTGGATACGCAGTATTTT. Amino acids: CASSQDLVVAGLDTQYF.